Listed below are T cell receptor beta chains from one sample, sequenced in a study of T cells after posttransplantation cyclophosphamide. Generated by immunoSEQ multiplex PCR, the TCRdb table keeps only in-frame clones and is missing some. This sample carries around 1,800 clones, none of them present only once. Material: PBMCs, obtained approximately 35 days after allogeneic stem cell transplant with posttransplant cyclophosphamide. These receptors were collected from a female patient in her 60s who received an allogeneic stem cell transplant from a related donor and was CMV-positive. Some T cells may arise from the graft donor. The CDR3 runs from the conserved cysteine through the conserved F or W. A D gene is named only where the DNA matches it firmly. A row's size may be missing; if present it is once, few, many or a size class.

d_gene	v_gene	j_gene	abundance	CDR3nt	CDR3aa
-	TRBV5-1	TRBJ1-4	many	TGCGCCAGCAGCTTGAACCCGGAGGGGCGAAAACTGTTTTTT	CASSLNPEGRKLFF
TRBD2	TRBV7-9	TRBJ2-2	medium-sized	TGTGCCAGCAGCCCTCCGGGACTAAAGTCCGGGGAGCTGTTTTTT	CASSPPGLKSGELFF
-	TRBV5-1	TRBJ1-1	medium-sized	TGCGCCAGCAGCTTGGTCGGGGTGAACACTGAAGCTTTCTTT	CASSLVGVNTEAFF
-	TRBV7-3	TRBJ1-1	many	TGTGCCAGCAGCTTTGGGGCCCAGAACACTGAAGCTTTCTTT	CASSFGAQNTEAFF
TRBD2	TRBV6-1	TRBJ2-1	medium-sized	TGTGCCAGCAGTACTAGCGGGGGGGCGAATGAGCAGTTCTTC	CASSTSGGANEQFF
TRBD2	TRBV19	TRBJ2-7	medium-sized	TGTGCCAGCCGGAGCGGGGTGGGCTACGAGCAGTACTTC	CASRSGVGYEQYF
TRBD2	TRBV9	TRBJ2-7	few	TGTGCCAGCAGCGTAAAGGGTACTAGCGGTGCCTACGAGCAGTACTTC	CASSVKGTSGAYEQYF
TRBD1	TRBV5-1	TRBJ2-7	few	TGCGCCAGCAGCACAGGGGGGCAGACCTACGAGCAGTACTTC	CASSTGGQTYEQYF
TRBD1	TRBV11-2	TRBJ1-2	many	TGTGCCAGCAGCCCAGGGAGGGACAGGGGGCCTCTGGGCTACACCTTC	CASSPGRDRGPLGYTF
-	TRBV7-9	TRBJ2-4	many	TGTGCCAGCAGCCCCGCCGGGGGAGCAGCCAAAAACATTCAGTACTTC	CASSPAGGAAKNIQYF
TRBD1	TRBV27	TRBJ2-1	many	TGTGCCAGCAGTTTGGGACAGCTAAATTACAATGAGCAGTTCTTC	CASSLGQLNYNEQFF
-	TRBV6-2/TRBV6-3	TRBJ2-7	medium-sized	TGTGCCAGCAGTTCTCAACTAGTCTACGAGCAGTACTTC	CASSSQLVYEQYF
-	TRBV6-6	TRBJ1-1	many	TGTGCCAGCAGTCCATACACTGAAGCTTTCTTT	CASSPYTEAFF
-	TRBV6-5	TRBJ1-4	medium-sized	TGTGCCAGCAGTTACAGGGGAGAGGGTGAAAAACTGTTTTTT	CASSYRGEGEKLFF
-	TRBV5-6	TRBJ1-2	many	TGTGCCAGCAGCTTGGCTGGACTTAACTATGGCTACACCTTC	CASSLAGLNYGYTF
TRBD1	TRBV27	TRBJ2-3	many	TGTGCCAGCAGTCTTTTTAGGACAGGGAGTAAGACAGATACGCAGTATTTT	CASSLFRTGSKTDTQYF
-	TRBV27	TRBJ2-7	medium-sized	TGTGCCAGCAGTCTGAGGGCTCGACGGGAGCAGTACTTC	CASSLRARREQYF
TRBD1	TRBV24-1	TRBJ2-7	many	TGTGCCACCAGTGGTCCTTCAGGGGGCGAGCAGTACTTC	CATSGPSGGEQYF
TRBD2	TRBV10-3	TRBJ2-7	medium-sized	TGTGCCATGCATGAGCGGGAGGATGACTACGAGCAGTACTTC	CAMHEREDDYEQYF
TRBD1	TRBV28	TRBJ1-4	medium-sized	TGTGCCAGCAGGTGGGGGACAGGGTATGAAAAACTGTTTTTT	CASRWGTGYEKLFF
-	TRBV4-1	TRBJ1-2	medium-sized	TGCGCCAGCAGCCAGGGCACGGGGGGACCCTATGGCTACACCTTC	CASSQGTGGPYGYTF
-	TRBV9	TRBJ1-2	many	TGTGCCAGCAAGAAGACAGGAGATTATGGCTACACCTTC	CASKKTGDYGYTF
-	TRBV12-3/TRBV12-4	TRBJ2-7	many	TGTGCCAGCAGTTTGAACTTCGGGTACGAGCAGTACTTC	CASSLNFGYEQYF
-	TRBV6-1	TRBJ1-1	many	TGTGCCAGCAGTGACTACAGGGATGGGAACACTGAAGCTTTCTTT	CASSDYRDGNTEAFF
TRBD1	TRBV9	TRBJ1-5	large	TGTGCCAGCAGCGTAGCAGGGGGTAATGATAGCAATCAGCCCCAGCATTTT	CASSVAGGNDSNQPQHF
-	TRBV2	TRBJ2-1	medium-sized	TGTGCCAGCAGTGAATTAATGGGGGGTCTCTCCTACAATGAGCAGTTCTTC	CASSELMGGLSYNEQFF
-	TRBV6-5	TRBJ1-2	few	TGTGCCAGCAGTCCGGCAGGACTAAGAGTCTATGGCTACACCTTC	CASSPAGLRVYGYTF
TRBD1	TRBV28	TRBJ1-4	large	TGTGCCAGCTCGGAGGGGAACAGGGGGCTCGAAAAACTGTTTTTT	CASSEGNRGLEKLFF
-	TRBV5-1	TRBJ2-7	medium-sized	TGCGCCAGCAGCTTGGCGCCGACAGACCTCTACGAGCAGTACTTC	CASSLAPTDLYEQYF
TRBD2	TRBV5-1	TRBJ2-3	many	TGCGCCAGCAGCTTGGCCACTAGCGGGAGCCGCGGCACAGATACGCAGTATTTT	CASSLATSGSRGTDTQYF
TRBD2	TRBV12-3/TRBV12-4	TRBJ2-7	many	TGTGCCAGCAATCGAGCGGGAGGGCCTTACGAGCAGTACTTC	CASNRAGGPYEQYF
-	TRBV6-5	TRBJ1-1	many	TGTGCCAGCAGCCCTGTAGGGGTGACTGAAGCTTTCTTT	CASSPVGVTEAFF
-	TRBV10-3	TRBJ2-7	medium-sized	TGTGCCATCAGTACAGGCTCCTACGAGCAGTACTTC	CAISTGSYEQYF
-	TRBV5-1	TRBJ2-1	medium-sized	TGCGCCAGCAGCGCGCGGGACAGCGGTTCCTACAATGAGCAGTTCTTC	CASSARDSGSYNEQFF
-	TRBV5-6	TRBJ2-7	many	TGTGCCAGCAGCCAGAACAGGATAAGTTCCTACGAGCAGTACTTC	CASSQNRISSYEQYF
TRBD1	TRBV7-6	TRBJ2-1	many	TGTGCCAGCAGCTTAAGGGACAGCTACAATGAGCAGTTCTTC	CASSLRDSYNEQFF
-	TRBV29-1	TRBJ2-7	many	TGCAGCGTCGGGGGAGTTAATCGTCACGAGCAGTACTTC	CSVGGVNRHEQYF
-	TRBV12-3/TRBV12-4	TRBJ2-3	many	TGTGCCAGCAGGATAGGGGGCACAGATACGCAGTATTTT	CASRIGGTDTQYF
-	TRBV6-5	TRBJ2-7	many	TGTGCCAGCAGTTACTCGAGCGGACAGATCTACTACGAGCAGTACTTC	CASSYSSGQIYYEQYF
-	TRBV18	TRBJ1-6	medium-sized	TGTGCCAGCTCACTGTCGGGACTCCGAGGATCACCCCTCCACTTT	CASSLSGLRGSPLHF
-	TRBV5-8	TRBJ1-5	medium-sized	TGTGCCAGCAGCCTACAGAAGTGGATGGATCAGCCCCAGCATTTT	CASSLQKWMDQPQHF
TRBD1	TRBV5-5	TRBJ1-1	many	TGTGCCAGCAGCCCAACTCAGGGGGGCCCAGGGGCTTTCTTT	CASSPTQGGPGAFF
TRBD2	TRBV30	TRBJ2-7	-	TGTGCCTGGAGTTCCGCCGCCGGGGGGTACGAGCAGTACTTC	CAWSSAAGGYEQYF
-	TRBV6-5	TRBJ2-1	medium-sized	TGTGCCAGCAGTCCAGGGGTCTGGAATGAGCAGTTCTTC	CASSPGVWNEQFF
TRBD1	TRBV19	TRBJ2-3	medium-sized	TGTGCCAGTAATCGGGACAGCCTCCCTAGGGGTAGCACAGATACGCAGTATTTT	CASNRDSLPRGSTDTQYF
TRBD1	TRBV5-1	TRBJ2-7	large	TGCGCCAGCAGCTTGTCGGGGACAGGGGCAGACGAGCAGTACTTC	CASSLSGTGADEQYF
-	TRBV5-6	TRBJ2-7	many	TGTGCCAGCAGCTTAGGGGGGGCGGGCGAGCAGTACTTC	CASSLGGAGEQYF
TRBD1	TRBV20-1	TRBJ2-5	-	TGCAGTGCCAGGGGGGAGACCCAGTACTTC	CSARGETQYF
TRBD2	TRBV9	TRBJ2-7	-	TGTGCCAGCAGCCATGGACTAGGAGAAGGCTACGAGCAGTACTTC	CASSHGLGEGYEQYF
TRBD2	TRBV5-1	TRBJ2-1	medium-sized	TGCGCCAGCAGCTTGACTAGCGGGAGGTTGGCCTACAATGAGCAGTTCTTC	CASSLTSGRLAYNEQFF
-	TRBV6-1	TRBJ2-5	many	TGTGCCAGCAGTGAACTAAAGCGCGCAGACCTAAGAGAGACCCAGTACTTC	CASSELKRADLRETQYF
-	TRBV7-2	TRBJ2-3	medium-sized	TGTGCCAGCAGCTCCCGGGGGGCCCCCGGCACAGATACGCAGTATTTT	CASSSRGAPGTDTQYF
-	TRBV19	TRBJ2-3	many	TGTGCCAGTAGTATACAGGGCACAGATACGCAGTATTTT	CASSIQGTDTQYF